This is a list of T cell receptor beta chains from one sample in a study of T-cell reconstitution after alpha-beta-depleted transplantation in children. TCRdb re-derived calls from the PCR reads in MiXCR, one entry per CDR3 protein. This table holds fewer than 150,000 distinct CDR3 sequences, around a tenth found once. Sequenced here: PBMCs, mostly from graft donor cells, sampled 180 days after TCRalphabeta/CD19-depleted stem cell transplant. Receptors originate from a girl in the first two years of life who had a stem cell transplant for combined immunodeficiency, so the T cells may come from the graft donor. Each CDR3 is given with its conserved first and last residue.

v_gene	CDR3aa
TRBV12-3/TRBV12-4	CASSLAGQGRRSYNEQFF
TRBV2	CASRSYNEQFF
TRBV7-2	CASSLDRRTDTQYF
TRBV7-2	CASSYYTYEQYF
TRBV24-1	CATSDPGLRYGYTF
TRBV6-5	CASSYIVNTDTQYF
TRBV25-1	CASSEYLVDLYEQYF
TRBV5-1	CASSSSGTRGDTDTQYF
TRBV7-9	CASSSFSEEAFF
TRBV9	CASSVGHSGANVLTF
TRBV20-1	CSAILLYAKNIQYF
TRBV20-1	CSARGGTGEETQYF
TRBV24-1	CATSLTSSSTDTQYF
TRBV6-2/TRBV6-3	CASSYSLSLRYNEQFF
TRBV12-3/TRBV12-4	CASSFSFSGANVLTF
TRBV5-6	CASSLGQGFYGTISSDEQFF
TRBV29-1	CSVKTSGGYEQYF
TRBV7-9	CASSLGLTKETQYF
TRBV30	CAWFPGLAGYEQYF
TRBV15	CATSMTGNTEAFF
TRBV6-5	CASSYSEGHLYEQYF
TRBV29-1	CSVGDSHGYTF
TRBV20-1	CSARGAGGYYEQYF
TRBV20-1	CSARQGPYEQYF
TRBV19	CASSFGGLGSYEQYF
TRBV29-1	CSVEDPRRTGPGEQYF
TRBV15	CAASRDLQREFYNEQFF
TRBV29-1	CSVQDGPYEQYF
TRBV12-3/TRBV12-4	CASSLRRGGETQYF